Shown below are 4 T cell receptor beta chains from a single sample sequenced in a study of radiation and T cells in renal cell carcinoma. Time point of the sample: blood 2 weeks post-SBRT. Treatment noted: 15 Gy SBRT to primary tumor, nephrectomy 4 weeks later. Clones were sequenced by immunoSEQ multiplex PCR, and TCRdb holds only the in-frame ones, with some missing. The table lists 160,000 or so clones, roughly 87% of them singletons. The sample consisted of blood, taken from a patient whose treatment included radiotherapy and nephrectomy. Receptors were obtained from a woman between 45 and 60 years old with renal cell carcinoma.

This chain uses TRBV19 with TRBJ1-2; tentatively, D is TRBD1 (6 bases). The CDR3 consists of 15 residues. V lost 4 bases to trimming and J lost 6 bases, with 18 bases between them. The germline CDR1 and CDR2 sequences are LNHDA and SQIVND (reference sequence). CDR3 in DNA: TGTGCCAGTAGTACCCACCAGGGGAGGGAGGATGGCTACACCTTC. Amino acid sequence: CASSTHQGREDGYTF.

This sequence joins TRBV6-6 and TRBJ1-3, with 8 bases matching TRBD1. This CDR3 has 15 amino acids. CDR1 and CDR2 (germline): MNHNY, SVGAGI (reference sequence). Losses at the gene ends were 5 bases for V and 0 bases for J; bases not matched to a gene: 3. CDR3 region: CASSRDRSSGNTIYF. The CDR3 coding sequence is TGTGCCAGCAGTAGGGACAGGAGCTCTGGAAACACCATATATTTT.

The V call is TRBV7-9, the J call TRBJ2-7, with 12 bases aligning to TRBD1. The J segment lost 2 bases and the V segment lost 5 bases, leaving 4 bases of the junction unmatched. The CDR3 has 15 residues. CDR1 and CDR2 (germline): SEHNR, FQNEAQ (reference sequence). DNA for the CDR3: TGTGCCAGCAGCCCCGGGACAGGGGGCCCCTACGAGCAGTACTTC. It is translated as CASSPGTGGPYEQYF.

The rearrangement joins TRBV7-5 to TRBJ1-6. TRBV7-5 represents a pseudogene. The CDR3 has 17 residues. CDR3 sequence (DNA): TGTGCCAGAAGCTTAGCGGCCCGCTTGGGAAATAATTCACCCCTCCACTTT. Its translation: CARSLAARLGNNSPLHF.